This T cell receptor (beta chain) is from a study of OX40 agonist ivuxolimab in advanced cancers. Overall study: Among those enrolled, mean age was 60 years (range about 23 to 90) and 75% to 85% were male. Broader study findings: Among the nonresponders, some also had low normalized T-cell clonal expansion. Antigen targets of the expanded peripheral T cells went undetermined. Within 6 weeks, CD4+ and CD8+ blood T cells expanded clonally at 0.1 to 3.0 mg/kg.

Concerning this clone: The antigen is undetermined.

Germline CDR1 and CDR2: SGDLS and YYNGEE. V lost 3 bases to trimming and J lost 4 bases; unmatched junction nucleotides: 7. CDR3 length: 15 amino acids. The repertoire was sequenced with immunoSEQ multiplex PCR; TCRdb's copy has only in-frame clones and lacks some. The data contain 80,000 to 95,000 clones, about 90% of them seen just once; the ten biggest clones take up around 8.7%. Here the sequenced sample was CD4+ or CD8+ T cells sorted from blood, taken in a trial of the OX40 agonist ivuxolimab. J is TRBJ2-1 and V is TRBV9; 7 bases line up with TRBD2. The sequence was obtained from an adult with an advanced solid tumor such as melanoma, head and neck, liver or kidney cancer. The CDR3 here is CASSAWEGSYNEQFF. The CDR3 DNA reads as TGTGCCAGCAGCGCCTGGGAGGGGTCGTACAATGAGCAGTTCTTC. Looking up the rest from reference TRBV9 and TRBJ2-1 gives the full variable domain: DSGVTQTPKHLITATGQRVTLRCSPRSGDLSVYWYQQSLDQGLQFLIQYYNGEERAKGNILERFSAQQFPDLHSELNLSSLELGDSALYFCASSAWEGSYNEQFFGPGTRLTVL.